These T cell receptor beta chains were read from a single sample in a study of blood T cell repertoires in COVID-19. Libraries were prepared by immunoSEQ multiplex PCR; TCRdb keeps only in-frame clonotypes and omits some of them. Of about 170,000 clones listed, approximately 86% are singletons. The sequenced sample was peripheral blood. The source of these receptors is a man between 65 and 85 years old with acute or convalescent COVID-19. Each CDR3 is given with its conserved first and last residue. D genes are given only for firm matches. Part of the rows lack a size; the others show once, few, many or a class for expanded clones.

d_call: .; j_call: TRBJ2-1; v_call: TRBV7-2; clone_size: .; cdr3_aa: CASSLERIRGDEQFF; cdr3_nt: TGTGCCAGCAGCTTAGAAAGAATAAGGGGCGATGAGCAGTTCTTC
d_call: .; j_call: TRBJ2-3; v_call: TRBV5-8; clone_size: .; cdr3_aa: CASSSGLELSDTQYF; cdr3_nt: TGTGCCAGCAGCTCCGGACTGGAGCTTTCGGATACGCAGTATTTT
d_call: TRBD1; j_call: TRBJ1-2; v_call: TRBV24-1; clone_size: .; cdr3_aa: CATSDPTRQGDRNNYGYTF; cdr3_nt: TGTGCCACCAGTGACCCCACTCGACAGGGAGATAGAAATAACTATGGCTACACCTTC
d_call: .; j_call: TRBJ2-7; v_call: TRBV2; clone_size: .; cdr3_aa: CASSELGGSRTPTGEQYF; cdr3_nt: TGTGCCAGCAGTGAACTTGGGGGGTCGCGGACCCCAACGGGGGAGCAGTACTTC
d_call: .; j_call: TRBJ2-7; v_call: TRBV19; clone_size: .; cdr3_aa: CASSSLAHEQYF; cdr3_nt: TGTGCCAGTAGTAGCCTAGCCCACGAGCAGTACTTC
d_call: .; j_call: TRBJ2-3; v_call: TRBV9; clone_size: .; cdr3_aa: CASSVGEADTQYF; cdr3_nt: TGTGCCAGCAGCGTAGGCGAAGCAGATACGCAGTATTTT
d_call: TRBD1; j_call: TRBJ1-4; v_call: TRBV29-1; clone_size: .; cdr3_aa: CSGSSGTDEKLFF; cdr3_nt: TGCAGCGGATCCTCCGGGACAGATGAAAAACTGTTTTTT
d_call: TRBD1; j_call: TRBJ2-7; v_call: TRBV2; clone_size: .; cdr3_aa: CASQGQSYEQYF; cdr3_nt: TGTGCCAGCCAGGGACAGAGCTACGAGCAGTACTTC
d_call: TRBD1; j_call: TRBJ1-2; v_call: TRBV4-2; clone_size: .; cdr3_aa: CASSQDRGQHNYGYTF; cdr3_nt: TGTGCCAGCAGCCAAGATCGGGGACAGCATAACTATGGCTACACCTTC
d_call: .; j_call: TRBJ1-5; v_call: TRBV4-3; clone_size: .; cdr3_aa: CASSKLTGTSNQPQHF; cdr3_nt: TGCGCCAGCAGCAAACTAACCGGAACCAGCAATCAGCCCCAGCATTTT
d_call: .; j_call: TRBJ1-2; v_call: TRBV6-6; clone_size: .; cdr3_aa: CASRDPGANYGYTF; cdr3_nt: TGTGCCAGCAGGGATCCAGGGGCGAACTATGGCTACACCTTC
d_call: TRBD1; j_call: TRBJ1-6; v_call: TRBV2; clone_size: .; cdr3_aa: CASYGQGVSVSYNSPLHF; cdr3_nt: TGTGCCAGCTACGGACAGGGGGTTTCCGTCTCCTATAATTCACCCCTCCACTTT
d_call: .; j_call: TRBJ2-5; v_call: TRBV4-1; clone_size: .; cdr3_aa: CASSQTILLYQETQYF; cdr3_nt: TGCGCCAGCAGCCAAACAATTCTTCTGTACCAAGAGACCCAGTACTTC
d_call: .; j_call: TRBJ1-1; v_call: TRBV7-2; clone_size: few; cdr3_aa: CASSLMREGTEAFF; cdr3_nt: TGTGCCAGCAGCTTAATGAGGGAAGGGACTGAAGCTTTCTTT
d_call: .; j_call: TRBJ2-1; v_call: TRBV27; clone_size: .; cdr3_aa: CASYAGSLLNEQFF; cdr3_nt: TGTGCCAGCTACGCAGGCAGCTTACTCAATGAGCAGTTCTTC
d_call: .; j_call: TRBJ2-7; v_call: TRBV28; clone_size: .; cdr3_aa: CASSLLTYEQYF; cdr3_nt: TGTGCCAGCAGCCTTCTAACCTACGAGCAGTACTTC
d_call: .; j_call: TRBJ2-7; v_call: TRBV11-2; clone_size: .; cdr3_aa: CASSQLWQREQYF; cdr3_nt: TGTGCCAGCAGCCAGTTATGGCAGAGGGAGCAGTACTTC
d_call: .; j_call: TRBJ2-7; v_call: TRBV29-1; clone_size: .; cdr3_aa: CSVTGASYEQYF; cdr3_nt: TGCAGCGTAACTGGGGCCTCCTACGAGCAGTACTTC
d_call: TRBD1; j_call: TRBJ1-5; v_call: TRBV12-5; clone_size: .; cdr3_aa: CASGLVLGTGPNQPQHF; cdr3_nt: TGTGCTAGTGGTTTGGTACTGGGGACAGGGCCAAATCAGCCCCAGCATTTT
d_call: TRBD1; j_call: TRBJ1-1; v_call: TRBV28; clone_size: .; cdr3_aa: CASSGTGTDSPSGNTEAFF; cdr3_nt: TGTGCCAGCAGCGGGACCGGGACAGACTCTCCAAGCGGGAACACTGAAGCTTTCTTT